One sample yielded the 9 T cell receptor beta chains listed below, sequenced in a study of shared clonotypes between healthy human individuals (dated by TCRdb to about 2020). The library was made by the immunoSEQ multiplex PCR assay. The source is immuneACCESS, and TCRdb retained only in-frame sequences with V and J called. Part of the clones is not carried over; for the studies checked, unresolved V genes explain less than half of this, and the remainder is unexplained. This sample is represented by about a million clones; roughly 80% of them were singletons. Of the sample, 1.4% is held by the ten largest clones. The sample comprised memory CD4+ T cells sorted from blood. This sample's cell subset or site label indicates: CD45RA-negative fraction. These receptors were collected from a man aged 18 to 35 in good health.

The chain combines TRBV18 with TRBJ2-2; D gene ambiguous. The V gene lost 3 bases and the J gene lost 0 bases, with 11 bases spanning the gap. The CDR3 has 16 residues. Germline V CDR1 and CDR2: KGHSH, LQKENI. The CDR3 region has the DNA TGTGCCAGCTCACCCCTAGGAGCCGCGAACACCGGGGAGCTGTTTTTT. Translating gives CASSPLGAANTGELFF.

The chain employs TRBV5-1 and TRBJ1-5, with a possible D match to TRBD1 (5 bases). The V end lost 4 bases, the J end lost 0 bases, and 8 bases lay between the germline ends. Germline V gene lookup returns CDR1 SGHRS and CDR2 YFSETQ. The CDR3 has 14 amino acids. The CDR3 nucleotides are TGCGCCAGCAGCGAGGGGTATAGCAATCAGCCCCAGCATTTT. This sequence encodes CASSEGYSNQPQHF.

The chain joins TRBV19 to TRBJ1-1; D is undetermined. The germline gives CDR1 LNHDA, CDR2 SQIVND (reference sequence). V was trimmed by 8 bases and J by 3 bases, leaving 19 bases between them. The CDR3 spans 15 residues. The CDR3 nucleotides read TGTGCCAGTCGCACTTCGACCGGCGGTTACACTGAAGCTTTCTTT. Translated, it gives CASRTSTGGYTEAFF.

The rearrangement uses TRBV6-5 and TRBJ2-1; the D gene is possibly TRBD2 (6 bases). Trimming stripped 8 bases from V and 7 bases from J, with 18 bases between. The CDR3 is 14 residues long. Germline CDR1 MNHEY, CDR2 SVGAGI. The CDR3 DNA reads TGTGCCAGCGGGGGGTCATATCCAGGAAATGAGCAGTTCTTC. Translation: CASGGSYPGNEQFF.

The chain has TRBV2 and TRBJ2-5; D may be TRBD2 (6 bases). The CDR3 runs to 15 residues. V lost 5 bases, J lost 7 bases, and 20 bases lay in between. Per the germline V gene, CDR1 is SNHLY and CDR2 is FYNNEI. The CDR3 nucleotides read TGTGCCAGCAGTTACGGGGGACTCTCCAGACGGACCCAGTACTTC. Amino acids: CASSYGGLSRRTQYF.

The CDR3 is CASSLVGMNTEAFF. The CDR3 DNA is TGCGCCAGCAGCTTGGTGGGTATGAACACTGAAGCTTTCTTT. The genes are TRBV5-1 and TRBJ1-1; D uncertain. V dropped 0 bases and J dropped 0 bases, with 6 bases sitting between them. This CDR3 spans 14 amino acids. CDR1 SGHRS and CDR2 YFSETQ come from the germline V gene.

V usage is TRBV9 and J usage is TRBJ1-6; D perhaps matches TRBD1 (5 bases). Germline lookup yields CDR1 SGDLS and CDR2 YYNGEE. The CDR3 loop spans 14 amino acids. V was shortened by 2 bases and J by 7 bases, with 10 bases between the two germline ends. CDR3 loop: CASSVSQENSPLHF. CDR3 sequence (DNA): TGTGCCAGCAGCGTCTCACAGGAAAATTCACCCCTCCACTTT.

The chain uses TRBV5-5 and TRBJ2-7; D remains unclear. V lost 4 bases to trimming and J lost 3 bases, with 14 bases between them. This CDR3 spans 14 amino acids. Germline V CDR1 and CDR2: SGHKS, YYEKEE (reference sequence). The CDR3 is CASSPQPGVYEQYF. The CDR3 nucleotides read TGTGCCAGCAGCCCCCAACCAGGTGTCTACGAGCAGTACTTC.

The chain links TRBV7-2 to TRBJ2-7; 10 positions match TRBD1. Germline-derived CDR1 and CDR2 are SGHTA and FQGNSA. The CDR3 covers 15 residues. The ends lost 5 bases at V and 1 base at J; junction bases unmatched: 5. The CDR3 sequence: CASSPRTGGSYEQYF. Here the CDR3 DNA reads TGTGCCAGCAGCCCTAGGACAGGGGGTTCCTACGAGCAGTACTTC.